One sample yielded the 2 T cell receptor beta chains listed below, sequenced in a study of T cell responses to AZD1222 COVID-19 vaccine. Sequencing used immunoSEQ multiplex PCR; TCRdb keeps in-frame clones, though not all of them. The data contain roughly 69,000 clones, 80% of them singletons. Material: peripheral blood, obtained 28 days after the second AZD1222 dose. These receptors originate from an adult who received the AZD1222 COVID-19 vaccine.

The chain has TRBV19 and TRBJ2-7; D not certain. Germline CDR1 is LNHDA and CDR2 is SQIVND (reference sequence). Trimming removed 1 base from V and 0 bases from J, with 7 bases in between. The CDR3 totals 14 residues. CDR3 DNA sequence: TGTGCCAGTAGTATAGCAGGTAGCTCCTACGAGCAGTACTTC. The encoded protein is CASSIAGSSYEQYF.

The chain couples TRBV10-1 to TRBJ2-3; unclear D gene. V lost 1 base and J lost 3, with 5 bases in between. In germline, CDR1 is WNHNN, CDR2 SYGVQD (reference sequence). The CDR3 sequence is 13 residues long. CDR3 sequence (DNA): TGCGCCAGCAGTGAGTTGGCGACAGATACGCAGTATTTT. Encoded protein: CASSELATDTQYF.